The 24 T cell receptor beta chains below were found in one sample sequenced in a study of T cell changes during pregnancy in multiple sclerosis. The assay was immunoSEQ multiplex PCR, and TCRdb's table has in-frame clones only and misses some. This table holds about 72,000 clones, 91% found once. This specimen consisted of peripheral blood, obtained in the third trimester of pregnancy. The source is a female donor in good health, enrolled as a control in a pregnancy study.

The chain is built from TRBV11-2 and TRBJ2-1; TRBD1 aligns across 9 bases. The germline gives CDR1 SGHAT, CDR2 FQNNGV. The CDR3 is 15 residues long. The V segment lost 4 bases and the J segment 2 bases; nucleotides outside the gene matches: 3. Here the CDR3 reads CASSSTGGAYNEQFF. Here the CDR3 DNA reads TGTGCCAGCAGCTCGACAGGGGGGGCCTACAATGAGCAGTTCTTC. Complete variable domain (other parts from reference TRBV11-2 and TRBJ2-1): EAGVAQSPRYKIIEKRQSVAFWCNPISGHATLYWYQQILGQGPKLLIQFQNNGVVDDSQLPKDRFSAERLKGVDSTLKIQPAKLEDSAVYLCASSSTGGAYNEQFFGPGTRLTVL.

V usage is TRBV9 and J usage is TRBJ2-2; D may be TRBD2 (6 bases). The CDR3 contains 15 residues. V was shortened by 2 bases and J by 2 bases, with 10 bases between the two germline ends. Germline V gives CDR1 SGDLS, CDR2 YYNGEE. In nucleotides, the CDR3 is TGTGCCAGCAGCGTCGGGAGTAGCAACACCGGGGAGCTGTTTTTT. Protein product: CASSVGSSNTGELFF.

CDR3 residues: CASSLVLDYSDTQYF. The CDR3 nucleotides read TGTGCCAGCAGCTTAGTATTGGACTACTCAGATACGCAGTATTTT. This rearrangement joins TRBV11-2 to TRBJ2-3, with D perhaps matching TRBD2 (6 bases). The CDR3 extends over 15 amino acids. Per the germline V gene, CDR1 is SGHAT and CDR2 is FQNNGV. V gave up 1 base and J gave up 4 bases, with 12 bases separating them.

The gene calls are TRBV6-1 and TRBJ1-4; TRBD1 is a possible D gene (5 bases). CDR1 and CDR2 (germline): MNHNS, SASEGT. V shed 2 bases and J shed 2 bases, with 15 bases lying between them. The CDR3 is 17 amino acids. The DNA of the CDR3 is TGTGCCAGCAGTGAACAGGGTACCCTCCTGACTAATGAAAAACTGTTTTTT. It encodes CASSEQGTLLTNEKLFF.

The chain couples TRBV29-1 to TRBJ2-1; a possible D gene is TRBD2 (6 bases). The V gene's germline CDR1 is SQVTM and CDR2 ANQGSEA. Trimming removed 4 bases at V and 8 bases at J, with 18 bases between. The CDR3 consists of 14 residues. CDR3 coding DNA: TGCAGCGTTGGGGTGAGGGGAGGTAGGGATGAGCAGTTCTTC. It specifies CSVGVRGGRDEQFF.

The chain employs TRBV11-3 and TRBJ2-7; 8 nucleotides align to TRBD2. V shed 4 bases, J shed 7 bases, and the junction held 6 bases outside the gene matches. The germline V gene encodes CDR1 SGHNT and CDR2 YENEEA. CDR3 length: 13 amino acids. The CDR3 loop is CASSSGGVGEQYF. CDR3 in DNA: TGTGCCAGCAGCTCCGGGGGGGTGGGTGAGCAGTACTTC.

The rearrangement uses TRBV18 and TRBJ1-2, with D possibly being TRBD1 (6 bases). V was shortened by 2 bases and J by 7 bases, with 17 bases between the two germline ends. Germline CDR1 KGHSH, CDR2 LQKENI. The CDR3 spans 15 residues. The DNA of the CDR3 is TGTGCCAGCTCACCATCCGGACAGTACGATCTTGGCTACACCTTC. Amino acid sequence: CASSPSGQYDLGYTF.

The rearrangement joins TRBV14 to TRBJ1-2; 7 nucleotides align to TRBD1. The germline CDR1 and CDR2 sequences are SGHDN and FVKESK. The trim removed 0 bases at V and 3 bases at J, leaving 7 bases unmatched. This CDR3 region has 16 residues. In DNA, the CDR3 is TGTGCCAGCAGCCAAGAACGACGGGACAGCGACTATGGCTACACCTTC. Protein product: CASSQERRDSDYGYTF. The full variable domain, with the rest looked up from reference TRBV14 and TRBJ1-2, is EAGVTQFPSHSVIEKGQTVTLRCDPISGHDNLYWYRRVMGKEIKFLLHFVKESKQDESGMPNNRFLAERTGGTYSTLKVQPAELEDSGVYFCASSQERRDSDYGYTFGSGTRLTVV.

This clone was found once. The chain is built from TRBV9 and TRBJ2-7; 7 nucleotides align to TRBD1. This CDR3 spans 13 amino acids. Per the germline V gene, CDR1 is SGDLS and CDR2 is YYNGEE. With 4 bases clipped from V and 4 bases from J, the junction kept 5 bases outside the gene matches. CDR3 sequence (DNA): TGTGCCAGCAGCTCTACAGGGGTTTACGAGCAGTACTTC. It codes for CASSSTGVYEQYF.

The chain recombines TRBV7-9 with TRBJ2-1, with D hard to call. The germline gives CDR1 SEHNR, CDR2 FQNEAQ (reference sequence). V was clipped by 5 bases and J by 3 bases, with 11 bases between them. This CDR3 has 14 amino acids. The CDR3 sequence is CASSARDIYNEQFF. DNA for the CDR3: TGTGCCAGCAGCGCCCGTGACATCTACAATGAGCAGTTCTTC.

The V and J genes are TRBV6-5 and TRBJ1-1; no clear D. Trimming removed 5 bases at V and 3 bases at J, with 16 bases between. The CDR3 consists of 15 residues. Germline V lookup: CDR1 MNHEY, CDR2 SVGAGI. In nucleotides, the CDR3 is TGTGCCAGCAGTCCCTCCGACGGACTCGACACTGAAGCTTTCTTT. It encodes CASSPSDGLDTEAFF.

This clone was counted once. The rearrangement uses TRBV7-6 and TRBJ2-1; 10 bases map to TRBD1. The CDR3 contains 18 residues. V dropped 5 bases and J dropped 1; count of bases not matched to a gene: 11. The germline CDR1 and CDR2 sequences are SGHVS and FNYEAQ. DNA of the CDR3: TGTGCCAGCAGCCCCTGGACAGCGGGACAGGGGTCCTACAATGAGCAGTTCTTC. Encoded protein: CASSPWTAGQGSYNEQFF.

The rearrangement joins TRBV6-5 to TRBJ1-2; D remains unclear. Trimming took off 0 bases at V and 3 bases at J, with 11 bases between the two ends. Looked up from germline, CDR1 is MNHEY and CDR2 is SVGAGI. This CDR3 has 15 amino acids. The CDR3 nucleotides read TGTGCCAGCAGTTACTCCAGAGGATCTGACTATGGCTACACCTTC. Its translation: CASSYSRGSDYGYTF.

The V and J genes are TRBV27 and TRBJ2-6; no clear D gene. The germline V gene encodes CDR1 MNHEY and CDR2 SMNVEV (reference sequence). The CDR3 runs 14 residues. V lost 7 bases and J 0 bases, leaving 7 bases between the germline ends. Here the CDR3 reads CASKEFSGANVLTF. The CDR3 coding sequence is TGTGCCAGCAAAGAGTTCTCTGGGGCCAACGTCCTGACTTTC. The whole variable domain, filled in from reference TRBV27 and TRBJ2-6, reads EAQVTQNPRYLITVTGKKLTVTCSQNMNHEYMSWYRQDPGLGLRQIYYSMNVEVTDKGDVPEGYKVSRKEKRNFPLILESPSPNQTSLYFCASKEFSGANVLTFGAGSRLTVL.

The rearrangement joins TRBV7-9 to TRBJ1-2, with a weak D call TRBD1 (5 bases). The CDR3 has 15 amino acids. The V gene lost 5 bases and the J gene lost 5 bases, with 18 bases spanning the gap. The germline V gene encodes CDR1 SEHNR and CDR2 FQNEAQ (reference sequence). Here the CDR3 reads CASSPPGGEGYGYTF. The CDR3 coding sequence is TGTGCCAGCAGCCCCCCCGGGGGGGAAGGATATGGCTACACCTTC.

The rearrangement uses TRBV9 and TRBJ2-3, with 15 bases identical to TRBD2. J gave up 6 bases and V 4 bases, and 6 bases lay outside the gene matches. The length of the CDR3 is 16 residues. The germline V gene has CDR1 SGDLS and CDR2 YYNGEE. Written as DNA, the CDR3 is TGTGCCAGCAGCCCATGGACTAGCGGGGGGGCGGATACGCAGTATTTT. It is translated as CASSPWTSGGADTQYF.

The chain couples TRBV14 to TRBJ1-6; TRBD1 matches 7 bases. The V gene end was trimmed by 4 bases and the J gene end by 10 bases; junction bases not matched to a gene: 4. Germline V gene sequence: CDR1 SGHDN, CDR2 FVKESK. The CDR3 covers 13 residues. CDR3 nucleotide sequence: TGTGCCAGCAGCCCCAGGGGGGACTCACCCCTCCACTTT. As protein: CASSPRGDSPLHF.

This chain joins TRBV25-1 and TRBJ1-6, with a possible D match to TRBD1 (5 bases). Germline lookup yields CDR1 MGHDK and CDR2 SYGVNS. Trimming removed 6 bases from V and 4 bases from J, with 7 bases in between. The CDR3 runs 13 residues. CDR3 DNA: TGTGCCAGCAGGACAGTTTATAATTCACCCCTCCACTTT. Translation: CASRTVYNSPLHF.

This chain connects TRBV7-2 to TRBJ1-2, with TRBD1 matching 8 bases. The germline CDR1 and CDR2 sequences are SGHTA and FQGNSA. Germline trimming cut 1 base from V and 4 bases from J; bases unmatched to any gene: 5. The CDR3 contains 15 residues. This CDR3 reads CASSLVTGQGYGYTF. The CDR3 DNA follows: TGTGCCAGCAGCTTAGTGACCGGACAGGGCTATGGCTACACCTTC.

The chain uses TRBV6-5 and TRBJ1-2; 9 bases map to TRBD1. Germline V CDR1 and CDR2: MNHEY, SVGAGI. CDR3 size: 15 residues. Trimming cost V 0 bases and J 8 bases; bases outside gene matches: 7. CDR3 protein: CASSYSMTGGQGYTF. DNA for the CDR3: TGTGCCAGCAGTTACTCGATGACAGGGGGTCAAGGCTACACCTTC.

The V call is TRBV7-2, the J call TRBJ2-5; TRBD2 is a possible D gene (7 bases). CDR3 length: 15 residues. Trimming cost V 3 bases and J 4 bases, with 15 bases left between them. The germline gives CDR1 SGHTA, CDR2 FQGNSA. CDR3 in DNA: TGTGCCAGCAGCTTCCTACGGGGGGCTGGAGAGACCCAGTACTTC. Translating it yields CASSFLRGAGETQYF.

The V gene is TRBV18, the J gene TRBJ2-7, with D possibly being TRBD2 (6 bases). The CDR3 sequence is 13 residues long. Germline V gene data show CDR1 as KGHSH and CDR2 as LQKENI. The V and J ends lost 3 bases and 1 base respectively, with 7 bases between them. The CDR3 reads CASSPGGSYEQYF. The CDR3 nucleotides read TGTGCCAGCTCACCGGGGGGTTCCTACGAGCAGTACTTC. The full variable domain, completed using reference TRBV18 and TRBJ2-7, is NAGVMQNPRHLVRRRGQEARLRCSPMKGHSHVYWYRQLPEEGLKFMVYLQKENIIDESGMPKERFSAEFPKEGPSILRIQQVVRGDSAAYFCASSPGGSYEQYFGPGTRLTVT.

The chain recombines TRBV5-6 with TRBJ2-3, with D possibly TRBD1 on 5 matching bases. The CDR3 loop spans 15 amino acids. The V gene's germline CDR1 is SGHDT and CDR2 YYEEEE. The V end was cut by 0 bases, the J end by 2 bases, with 10 bases between. CDR3 in amino acids: CASSLGTGYTDTQYF. In DNA, the CDR3 is TGTGCCAGCAGCTTGGGCACAGGTTACACAGATACGCAGTATTTT.

J is TRBJ2-2 and V is TRBV4-3; 7 bases map to TRBD2. The CDR3 runs to 16 residues. J was trimmed by 3 bases and V by 3 bases; bases with no gene match: 7. The germline gives CDR1 LGHNA, CDR2 YSLEER. The chain's CDR3 is CASSQASGVYTGELFF. The DNA for the CDR3 is TGCGCCAGCAGCCAGGCAAGCGGGGTCTACACCGGGGAGCTGTTTTTT.